This TCR beta chain was recovered during a study of OX40 agonist ivuxolimab in advanced cancers. TCRdb's copy holds only in-frame clones and misses some; the assay was immunoSEQ multiplex PCR. The table has approximately 75,000 clones, over 85% seen once. The germline gives CDR1 MGHRA, CDR2 YSYEKL. Deletions cut 4 bases from V and 5 bases from J, with 17 bases between. CDR3 size: 15 residues. V usage is TRBV4-1 and J usage is TRBJ2-5, with D perhaps TRBD1 (6 bases). The sequencing used CD4+ or CD8+ T cells sorted from blood, collected in a trial of the OX40 agonist ivuxolimab. This TCR was sampled from an adult with an advanced solid tumor such as melanoma, head and neck, liver or kidney cancer. The CDR3 sequence is CASSLSRGIGETQYF. Here the CDR3 DNA reads TGCGCCAGCAGCCTCTCAAGGGGGATAGGGGAGACCCAGTACTTC.